Each of the 14 T cell receptor beta chains below was sequenced from the same sample in a study of T cells after yellow fever vaccination. MiXCR, applied by TCRdb to the 5' RACE reads, yields one record per CDR3 protein. In the table there are 450,000 to 550,000 distinct CDR3 sequences, around a fifth of which are singletons. The specimen was PBMCs, collected 20 to 25 days after the first yellow fever vaccination. The origin of the receptors is a young man who received the YFV17D yellow fever vaccine.

The chain links TRBV5-1 to TRBJ1-1; 7 nucleotides line up with TRBD1. CDR3 size: 13 residues. Germline CDR1 is SGHRS and CDR2 is YFSETQ. The V gene end was trimmed by 0 bases and the J gene end by 7 bases; junction bases not matched to a gene: 3. The CDR3 loop is CASSLARGVEAFF. The CDR3 region has the DNA TGCGCCAGCAGCTTGGCCAGGGGGGTTGAAGCTTTCTTT.

The V and J genes are TRBV6-2 or TRBV6-3 and TRBJ2-1; D remains unclear. Germline V gives CDR1 MNHEY, CDR2 SVGEGT. V lost 4 bases and J lost 3, with 16 bases in between. The CDR3 is 16 amino acids. This CDR3 reads CASSWMTIAGYNEQFF. In DNA, the CDR3 is TGTGCCAGCAGTTGGATGACCATCGCTGGCTACAATGAGCAGTTCTTC.

The table lists this clonotype with a few counts. The genes are TRBV28 and TRBJ2-3; a weak D match, TRBD2 (7 bases). CDR1 is MDHEN and CDR2 is SYDVKM in the germline V gene. The CDR3 consists of 15 residues. Trimming shortened V by 3 bases and J by 2 bases, and 12 bases separated the two germline ends. The DNA for the CDR3 is TGTGCCAGCAGTTTTCGGGGGGCACACACAGATACGCAGTATTTT. As protein: CASSFRGAHTDTQYF.

The chain uses TRBV10-3 and TRBJ2-5, with D possibly TRBD1 on 6 matching bases. The V end lost 5 bases, the J end lost 1 base, and 8 bases lay between the germline ends. Germline V gene sequence: CDR1 ENHRY, CDR2 SYGVKD. The CDR3 sequence is 13 residues long. CDR3 sequence: CAISTGPQETQYF. Here the CDR3 DNA reads TGTGCCATCAGTACAGGGCCCCAAGAGACCCAGTACTTC.

Only a few counts were recorded for this clonotype. This chain links TRBV12-5 with TRBJ1-3; D not certain. There are 14 residues in the CDR3. Germline CDR1 reads LGHNT; CDR2 reads FRNRAP. Trimming stripped 1 base from V and 0 bases from J, with 4 bases between. CDR3 DNA sequence: TGTGCTAGTGGTTTGGCGCTCTCTGGAAACACCATATATTTT. Amino acids: CASGLALSGNTIYF.

V usage is TRBV5-5 and J usage is TRBJ2-5, with 7 bases matching TRBD1. The CDR3 runs 16 residues. The J segment lost 1 base and the V segment lost 4 bases, leaving 10 bases of the junction unmatched. Germline V CDR1 and CDR2: SGHKS, YYEKEE (reference sequence). The CDR3 protein is CASSDFPGTAQETQYF. For the CDR3, the DNA is TGTGCCAGCAGCGACTTCCCCGGGACAGCCCAAGAGACCCAGTACTTC.

This clonotype was counted only a few times. The chain is built from TRBV5-4 and TRBJ1-2; D is unresolved. V gave up 2 bases and J gave up 0 bases, with 5 bases separating them. The CDR3 totals 13 residues. Germline V lookup: CDR1 SGHNT, CDR2 YYREEE (reference sequence). The CDR3 region is CASSLHTNYGYTF. DNA of the CDR3: TGTGCCAGCAGCTTACATACTAACTATGGCTACACCTTC.

The rearrangement uses TRBV10-3 and TRBJ2-3; 7 nucleotides match TRBD1. Looked up from germline, CDR1 is ENHRY and CDR2 is SYGVKD. CDR3 length: 16 amino acids. The V segment lost 8 bases and the J segment 0 bases; nucleotides outside the gene matches: 11. Here the CDR3 reads CAIATGDPESTDTQYF. DNA for the CDR3: TGTGCCATCGCTACAGGGGACCCGGAGAGCACAGATACGCAGTATTTT.

The chain uses TRBV28 and TRBJ2-1; no firm D call. Germline CDR1 reads MDHEN; CDR2 reads SYDVKM. CDR3 size: 17 residues. V lost 6 bases to trimming and J lost 2 bases, with 20 bases between them. CDR3 nucleotides: TGTGCCAGCAGATCGACAACGGACCAAGCCACCTACAATGAGCAGTTCTTC. Its translation: CASRSTTDQATYNEQFF.

The chain uses TRBV7-2 and TRBJ1-1; the match to TRBD1 covers 8 bases. The length of the CDR3 is 14 residues. V gave up 6 bases and J gave up 4 bases; unmatched junction bases: 7. Germline CDR1 reads SGHTA; CDR2 reads FQGNSA. This CDR3 is CASRRNRGTTEAFF. The CDR3 DNA follows: TGTGCCAGCAGACGAAACAGGGGGACCACTGAAGCTTTCTTT.

This clonotype was picked up a small number of times. The gene calls are TRBV11-2 and TRBJ2-1; D possibly corresponds to TRBD1 (5 bases). V was trimmed by 4 bases and J by 4 bases, leaving 23 bases between them. This CDR3 is built from 18 residues. Germline assignment: CDR1 SGHAT and CDR2 FQNNGV. In nucleotides, the CDR3 is TGTGCCAGCAGCTCCCCCTCCCTCAGGACAAATAAGTACAATGAGCAGTTCTTC. This encodes CASSSPSLRTNKYNEQFF. Full variable domain (outside the CDR3, taken from reference TRBV11-2 and TRBJ2-1): EAGVAQSPRYKIIEKRQSVAFWCNPISGHATLYWYQQILGQGPKLLIQFQNNGVVDDSQLPKDRFSAERLKGVDSTLKIQPAKLEDSAVYLCASSSPSLRTNKYNEQFFGPGTRLTVL.

The V and J genes are TRBV10-3 and TRBJ2-3, with TRBD2 matching over 12 bases. V dropped 6 bases and J dropped 2; count of bases not matched to a gene: 6. The CDR3 consists of 16 residues. Germline CDR1 reads ENHRY; CDR2 reads SYGVKD. The CDR3 region has the DNA TGTGCCATCAGGCGGACTAGCGGGGAAGACACAGATACGCAGTATTTT. Translation: CAIRRTSGEDTDTQYF.

This clonotype was seen only a few times. The chain carries TRBV14 and TRBJ2-5; the D is unclear. V was pared by 3 bases and J by 4 bases, with 6 bases between. CDR3 length: 12 residues. Germline values: CDR1 SGHDN, CDR2 FVKESK. The CDR3 DNA is TGTGCCAGCAGCCAGTACGGAGAGACCCAGTACTTC. The encoded protein is CASSQYGETQYF.

Ten or more counts support this clonotype. V gene TRBV20-1 combines with J gene TRBJ2-4; D call uncertain. This CDR3 has 14 residues. V lost 0 bases and J lost 3, with 9 bases in between. Germline V CDR1 and CDR2: DFQATT, SNEGSKA (reference sequence). DNA for the CDR3: TGCAGTGCTAGAGATCTTGATATCAAAAACATTCAGTACTTC. Translation gives CSARDLDIKNIQYF.